This T cell receptor beta chain was identified during a study of T cells in Graves' hyperthyroidism and ophthalmopathy. TCR beta CDR3 regions were amplified from RNA. TCR CDR3 underwent first-round RT-PCR with the HTBI primer set. TCRdb re-called the multiplex PCR reads through MiXCR, storing one row per CDR3 protein. The sample holds hundreds of thousands of distinct CDR3 sequences, more than 45% seen once. This clonotype was picked up many times. The CDR3 loop spans 13 amino acids. Trimming took 4 bases from V and 5 from J, leaving 12 bases between them. The germline V gene has CDR1 SNHLY and CDR2 FYNNEI.

The V call is TRBV2, the J call TRBJ2-7; D unclear. Input material: peripheral blood or thyroid tissue (not recorded which). The clonotype originates from a woman under 30 with Graves' hyperthyroidism. The CDR3, as DNA: TGTGCCAGCAGTGGTTTGGTTGTGGACGAGCAGTACTTC. Translation: CASSGLVVDEQYF.